This entry lists 30 T cell receptor beta chains sequenced from one sample in a study of metastatic and nonmetastatic thyroid tumors. TCRdb re-called the PCR reads via MiXCR. The sample has about 5,900 clones, 34% seen once. Each patient came to thyroid surgery without any prior treatment (of any kind). Sequencing was carried out using adjacent normal tissue. These receptors were taken from a male donor with papillary thyroid cancer or a benign thyroid nodule (not recorded which). Some clones in this sample may be carry-over from other donors' samples.

This rearrangement joins TRBV11-2 to TRBJ2-5, with 7 bases fitting TRBD2. The J segment lost 5 bases and the V segment lost 5 bases, leaving 14 bases of the junction unmatched. CDR1 and CDR2 (germline): SGHAT, FQNNGV. The CDR3 extends over 16 amino acids. CDR3 sequence: CASSPRRGLGGETQYF. CDR3 DNA sequence: TGTGCCAGCAGCCCGCGTCGTGGTTTGGGGGGGGAGACCCAGTACTTC. The full variable domain, with the rest looked up from reference TRBV11-2 and TRBJ2-5, is EAGVAQSPRYKIIEKRQSVAFWCNPISGHATLYWYQQILGQGPKLLIQFQNNGVVDDSQLPKDRFSAERLKGVDSTLKIQPAKLEDSAVYLCASSPRRGLGGETQYFGPGTRLLVL.

This clone is large by share. The chain combines TRBV10-2 with TRBJ2-6; tentatively, D is TRBD1 (5 bases). CDR1 is WSHSY and CDR2 is SAAADI in the germline V gene. Trimming removed 6 bases from V and 0 bases from J, with 18 bases in between. This CDR3 spans 18 amino acids. CDR3 sequence reads: CASRNTTVNLSGANVLTF. The CDR3 region has the DNA TGCGCCAGCAGGAATACGACAGTTAACCTCTCTGGGGCCAACGTCCTGACTTTC.

This clone is deemed large. The J gene is TRBJ1-1, the V gene TRBV13, with D possibly being TRBD1 (5 bases). The germline CDR1 and CDR2 sequences are PRHDT and FYEKMQ (reference sequence). The CDR3 runs 14 residues. V lost 0 bases to trimming and J lost 2 bases, with 7 bases between them. The CDR3 DNA reads as TGTGCCAGCAGCTTAGGCCAGGGAAACACTGAAGCTTTCTTT. Its translation: CASSLGQGNTEAFF. Combining the CDR3 with reference TRBV13 and TRBJ1-1 gives the whole variable domain AAGVIQSPRHLIKEKRETATLKCYPIPRHDTVYWYQQGPGQDPQFLISFYEKMQSDKGSIPDRFSAQQFSDYHSELNMSSLELGDSALYFCASSLGQGNTEAFFGQGTRLTVV.

This clone has a count of ten or more. The chain couples TRBV9 to TRBJ1-1; no clear D gene. Germline values: CDR1 SGDLS, CDR2 YYNGEE. The CDR3 sequence is 14 residues long. The germline V and J ends were trimmed by 0 bases and 5 bases, with 11 bases remaining between them. The DNA of the CDR3 is TGTGCCAGCAGCGTAGGAGGAGTTAGGACTGAAGCTTTCTTT. This codes for CASSVGGVRTEAFF.

This chain links TRBV7-6 with TRBJ2-3; 7 bases line up with TRBD2. The germline CDR1 and CDR2 sequences are SGHVS and FNYEAQ. The CDR3 contains 18 residues. The J segment lost 4 bases and the V segment lost 5 bases, leaving 18 bases of the junction unmatched. CDR3 sequence reads: CASSRKTSGGFGADTQYF. CDR3 nucleotide sequence: TGTGCCAGCAGCCGAAAAACATCGGGAGGCTTCGGGGCAGATACGCAGTATTTT.

This clone appeared a few times. This chain links TRBV30 with TRBJ2-7; weak D call: TRBD1 (5 bases). There are 13 residues in the CDR3. Trimming took 0 bases from V and 3 from J, leaving 9 bases between them. CDR1 is GTSNPN, CDR2 SVGIG, per germline (reference sequence). The DNA for the CDR3 is TGTGCCTGGAGTGTAAAGGGGTACTACGAGCAGTACTTC. Protein product: CAWSVKGYYEQYF.

By proportion, this clone is medium-sized (0.01 to 0.1%). The chain couples TRBV29-1 to TRBJ2-1; D might be TRBD2 (5 bases). The length of the CDR3 is 12 residues. Germline V gives CDR1 SQVTM, CDR2 ANQGSEA. V shed 7 bases and J shed 10 bases, with 17 bases lying between them. The CDR3 spells CSAVYGVEEQFF. The CDR3 DNA is TGCAGCGCTGTATACGGGGTGGAGGAGCAGTTCTTC.

Only a few counts were recorded for this clone. V usage is TRBV6-1 and J usage is TRBJ1-2, with TRBD1 identical over 10 bases. Germline CDR1 and CDR2: MNHNS and SASEGT. The CDR3 length is 14 residues. Germline trimming cut 7 bases from V and 2 bases from J; bases unmatched to any gene: 4. CDR3 amino acids: CASKMGQGNYGYTF. The CDR3 DNA sequence: TGTGCCAGCAAAATGGGACAGGGGAACTATGGCTACACCTTC.

Comments on this clone: The CDR3 does not end in the conserved phenylalanine or tryptophan, so this is likely a read error. The DNA is left out, because the CDR3 cannot be placed on it with certainty; the CDR3 is given as TCRdb lists it. The rearrangement uses TRBV7-2 and TRBJ1-2; the table names TRBD1, a call not compared with the DNA. The CDR3 is 17 residues long, counting both termini. Germline V lookup: CDR1 SGHTA, CDR2 FQGNSA. CDR3 region: CASSLSTGTGGGYGCTS.

The V and J genes are TRBV11-3 and TRBJ2-2; D gene uncertain. Trimming left V 3 bases short and J 1 base short, with 6 bases between. The CDR3 extends over 14 amino acids. The germline CDR1 and CDR2 sequences are SGHNT and YENEEA. The CDR3 DNA reads as TGTGCCAGCAGCTTTATGGGGAACACCGGGGAGCTGTTTTTT. Encoded protein: CASSFMGNTGELFF.

To note about this clone: Its ends do not fully match the called genes, so a read error is possible. The V gene is TRBV9, the J gene TRBJ1-3; D remains unclear. This CDR3 has 14 residues. CDR1 is SGDLS and CDR2 is YYNGEE in the germline V gene. The CDR3 DNA reads as TGTGCCAGCAGCCCCAGGTACTCTGGAAACGCCATATATTTT. Encoded protein: CASSPRYSGNAIYF.

The chain has TRBV3-1 and TRBJ2-7, with D unclear. Trimming cost V 3 bases and J 3 bases, with 6 bases left between them. Germline V gene lookup returns CDR1 LGHDT and CDR2 YNNKEL (reference sequence). This CDR3 contains 12 residues. The CDR3 reads CASSQTRYEQYF. DNA for the CDR3: TGTGCCAGCAGCCAGACCCGCTACGAGCAGTACTTC.

This chain joins TRBV6-2 or TRBV6-3 and TRBJ1-5; unclear D gene. Germline-derived CDR1 and CDR2 are MNHEY and SVGEGT. Trimming left V 3 bases short and J 6 bases short, with 9 bases between. The CDR3 consists of 13 residues. CDR3 nucleotide sequence: TGTGCCAGCAGTTATACGGATCCTCAGCCCCAGCATTTT. The encoded protein is CASSYTDPQPQHF.

The CDR3: CASSDPTNTEAFF. CDR3 sequence (DNA): TGTGCCAGCAGTGACCCCACGAACACTGAAGCTTTCTTT. V gene TRBV6-1 combines with J gene TRBJ1-1; D remains unclear. Deletions cut 3 bases from V and 1 base from J, with 6 bases between. CDR1 and CDR2 (germline): MNHNS, SASEGT. This CDR3 contains 13 residues.

This clone was counted only a few times. The CDR3 protein is CASSLISYEQYF. The CDR3 bases are TGTGCCAGCAGTTTAATATCCTACGAGCAGTACTTC. The chain employs TRBV28 and TRBJ2-7; D gene ambiguous. Trimming removed 2 bases at V and 1 base at J, with 3 bases between. The CDR3 sequence is 12 residues long. CDR1 is MDHEN and CDR2 is SYDVKM in the germline V gene.

At least ten counts were recorded for this clone. The J gene is TRBJ2-7, the V gene TRBV6-1, with 12 bases aligning to TRBD2. The length of the CDR3 is 16 residues. The germline V gene encodes CDR1 MNHNS and CDR2 SASEGT. V was pared by 2 bases and J by 3 bases, with 5 bases of the junction left unmatched. The CDR3 DNA reads as TGTGCCAGCAGTGAAATCGGACTAGCGGGGTTCTACGAGCAGTACTTC. Translated, it gives CASSEIGLAGFYEQYF.

This clone showed up just a few times. The chain has TRBV28 and TRBJ2-5, with D possibly matching TRBD1 (6 bases). Judging by the DNA end, TRBJ2-1 fits better; the J call may be wrong. The CDR3 extends over 16 amino acids. Germline V gene lookup returns CDR1 MDHEN and CDR2 SYDVKM. CDR3 sequence: CASSLLFLGARDEQFF. The CDR3 region has the DNA TGTGCCAGCAGTTTACTGTTCTTGGGGGCCAGGGATGAGCAGTTCTTC.

The genes are TRBV27 and TRBJ1-4; 7 bases agree with TRBD1. The CDR3 runs 15 residues. V gave up 6 bases and J gave up 8 bases; unmatched junction bases: 12. Germline V gene lookup returns CDR1 MNHEY and CDR2 SMNVEV (reference sequence). DNA of the CDR3: TGTGCCAGCAGCGCTGGACAGGCTGACCGGGAAAAACTGTTTTTT. Protein sequence: CASSAGQADREKLFF.

The chain carries TRBV7-3 and TRBJ2-3; 11 bases align to TRBD2. Germline assignment: CDR1 SGHTA and CDR2 FQGTGA. Losses at the gene ends were 1 base for V and 4 bases for J; bases not matched to a gene: 7. The CDR3 totals 17 residues. CDR3 DNA sequence: TGTGCCAGCAGCTTAAAACTAGCGGGAGATGGCGCAGATACGCAGTATTTT. Its protein product is CASSLKLAGDGADTQYF.

This clone was seen a handful of times. This chain uses TRBV10-3 with TRBJ1-3; D is perhaps TRBD1 (5 bases). Trimming removed 0 bases at V and 0 bases at J, with 9 bases between. Germline V gene sequence: CDR1 ENHRY, CDR2 SYGVKD. The CDR3 runs to 16 residues. DNA for the CDR3: TGTGCCATCAGTGAGTCAACCGGGGGCTCTGGAAACACCATATATTTT. This translates into CAISESTGGSGNTIYF.

V is TRBV20-1 and J is TRBJ2-1; 12 nucleotides align to TRBD2. This CDR3 contains 13 residues. The junction had 4 bases not matched to a gene; V was cut back by 6 bases and J by 7 bases. CDR1 is DFQATT and CDR2 is SNEGSKA in the germline V gene (reference sequence). The CDR3 sequence: CSAVGTSGNEQFF. The CDR3 DNA reads as TGCAGTGCCGTCGGGACTAGCGGGAATGAGCAGTTCTTC.

This clone was recorded a few times. The genes are TRBV12-3 or TRBV12-4 and TRBJ2-1; 14 nucleotides match TRBD2. The CDR3 covers 16 residues. V was pared by 1 base and J by 9 bases, with 5 bases of the junction left unmatched. The CDR3 spells CASSLGTSGRRSEQFF. In DNA, the CDR3 is TGTGCCAGCAGTTTAGGGACTAGCGGGAGGAGGAGTGAGCAGTTCTTC.

The rearrangement joins TRBV19 to TRBJ1-1, with 8 positions matching TRBD1. The CDR3 totals 15 residues. The ends lost 2 bases at V and 6 bases at J; junction bases unmatched: 8. Germline lookup yields CDR1 LNHDA and CDR2 SQIVND (reference sequence). CDR3 coding DNA: TGTGCCAGTAGTATAACTTCGCAGGGGGCCTCTGAAGCTTTCTTT. Residues: CASSITSQGASEAFF.

This clone has a handful of counts. This rearrangement joins TRBV19 to TRBJ2-7; D remains ambiguous. CDR1 is LNHDA and CDR2 is SQIVND in the germline V gene (reference sequence). CDR3 length: 13 residues. Trimming removed 6 bases from V and 3 bases from J, with 12 bases in between. The CDR3 coding sequence is TGTGCCAGTAGCAAAAGATCCTACTACGAGCAGTACTTC. The encoded protein is CASSKRSYYEQYF.

This clone showed up just a few times. The CDR3 region has the DNA TGTGCCAGCAATTCAGACCGGGACTCGTACGAGCAGTACTTC. Protein: CASNSDRDSYEQYF. The chain uses TRBV2 and TRBJ2-7; tentatively, D is TRBD2 (6 bases). The CDR3 has 14 amino acids. Trimming left V 7 bases short and J 4 bases short, with 17 bases between. Per the germline V gene, CDR1 is SNHLY and CDR2 is FYNNEI.

This clone was recorded a few times. V and J are TRBV18 and TRBJ1-1; no definite D call. The V end lost 2 bases, the J end lost 4 bases, and 5 bases lay between the germline ends. The CDR3 sequence is 12 residues long. Germline CDR1 KGHSH, CDR2 LQKENI. The CDR3 DNA reads TGTGCCAGCTCACCAAGCATCACTGAAGCTTTCTTT. Protein sequence: CASSPSITEAFF. Looking up the rest from reference TRBV18 and TRBJ1-1 gives the full variable domain: NAGVMQNPRHLVRRRGQEARLRCSPMKGHSHVYWYRQLPEEGLKFMVYLQKENIIDESGMPKERFSAEFPKEGPSILRIQQVVRGDSAAYFCASSPSITEAFFGQGTRLTVV.

V is TRBV24-1 and J is TRBJ2-2; no definite D call. Trimming left V 9 bases short and J 7 bases short, with 8 bases between. Germline loops: CDR1 KGHDR, CDR2 SFDVKD. The CDR3 spans 11 residues. The CDR3 bases are TGTGCCACCGGTTACAGCGGGGAGCTGTTTTTT. As protein: CATGYSGELFF.

This clone was seen only a few times. This chain's CDR3 is CASSLWGNSGNTIYF. The CDR3 bases are TGTGCCAGCAGTTTATGGGGCAACTCTGGAAACACCATATATTTT. The chain joins TRBV28 to TRBJ1-3, with D unresolved. Germline CDR1 reads MDHEN; CDR2 reads SYDVKM. The CDR3 runs to 15 residues. Trimming removed 0 bases from V and 0 bases from J, with 6 bases in between.

The chain employs TRBV7-6 and TRBJ2-7; D gene uncertain. From germline, CDR1 is SGHVS and CDR2 FNYEAQ. The CDR3 sequence is 13 residues long. V was trimmed by 5 bases and J by 6 bases, leaving 14 bases between them. CDR3 loop: CASSRGSAGEQYF. As DNA, the CDR3 is TGTGCCAGCAGCAGAGGTAGTGCAGGCGAGCAGTACTTC.

The chain joins TRBV20-1 to TRBJ2-7, with TRBD2 identical over 10 bases. The germline gives CDR1 DFQATT, CDR2 SNEGSKA (reference sequence). This CDR3 comprises 17 residues. The junction had 16 bases not matched to a gene; V was cut back by 6 bases and J by 2 bases. The CDR3 loop reads CSAGGGLAGGPTYEQYF. CDR3 nucleotides: TGCAGTGCGGGAGGGGGGTTAGCGGGAGGCCCGACCTACGAGCAGTACTTC.